The present TCR beta chain was sequenced within a study of blood T cell repertoires in COVID-19. Study at large: Some COVID-19 samples were acute and others convalescent; all came from the United States, Italy and Spain.

TCRdb's copy holds only in-frame clones and misses some; the assay was immunoSEQ multiplex PCR. The sample carries 55,000 to 60,000 clones, approximately 87% recorded once. CDR1 LNHDA and CDR2 SQIVND come from the germline V gene (reference sequence). Trimming removed 6 bases at V and 0 bases at J, with 5 bases between. The CDR3 is made up of 12 amino acids. The material sequenced was peripheral blood. The TCR sequence derives from a man in his forties with active COVID-19. This sequence joins TRBV19 and TRBJ2-5, with D tentatively TRBD2 (5 bases). The CDR3 reads CASRDYQETQYF. The DNA for the CDR3 is TGTGCCAGTAGGGACTACCAAGAGACCCAGTACTTC.